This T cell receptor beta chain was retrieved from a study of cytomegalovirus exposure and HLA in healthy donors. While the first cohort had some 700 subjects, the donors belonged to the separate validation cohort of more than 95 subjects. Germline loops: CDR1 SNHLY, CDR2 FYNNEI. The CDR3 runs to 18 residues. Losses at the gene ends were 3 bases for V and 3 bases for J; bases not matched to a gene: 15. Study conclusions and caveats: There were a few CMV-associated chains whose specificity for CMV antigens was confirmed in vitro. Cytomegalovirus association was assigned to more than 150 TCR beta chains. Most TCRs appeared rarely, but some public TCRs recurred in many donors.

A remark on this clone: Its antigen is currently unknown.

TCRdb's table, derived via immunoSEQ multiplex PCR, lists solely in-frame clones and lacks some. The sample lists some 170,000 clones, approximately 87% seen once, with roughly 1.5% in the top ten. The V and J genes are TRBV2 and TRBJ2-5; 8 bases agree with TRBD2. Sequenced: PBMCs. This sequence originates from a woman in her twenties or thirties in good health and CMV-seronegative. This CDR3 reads CASSEYGIRTSRKETQYF. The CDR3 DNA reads TGTGCCAGCAGTGAGTATGGCATTAGGACTAGCAGGAAAGAGACCCAGTACTTC.